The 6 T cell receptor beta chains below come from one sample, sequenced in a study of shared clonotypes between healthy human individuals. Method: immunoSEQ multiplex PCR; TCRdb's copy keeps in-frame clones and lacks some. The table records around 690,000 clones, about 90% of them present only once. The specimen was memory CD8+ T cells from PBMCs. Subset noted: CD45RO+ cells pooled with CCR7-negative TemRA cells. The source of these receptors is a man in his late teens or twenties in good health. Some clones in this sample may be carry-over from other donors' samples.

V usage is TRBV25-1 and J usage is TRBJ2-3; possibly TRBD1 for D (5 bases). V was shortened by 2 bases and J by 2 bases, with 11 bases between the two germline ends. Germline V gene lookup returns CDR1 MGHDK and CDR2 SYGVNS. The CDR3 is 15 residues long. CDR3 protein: CASSESARVTDTQYF. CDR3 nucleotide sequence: TGTGCCAGCAGTGAAAGCGCCAGGGTCACAGATACGCAGTATTTT.

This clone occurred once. Here the CDR3 DNA reads TGTGCCAGTAGGATCGTTGGGACAGGGGTATTTGAAGCTTTCTTT. Protein sequence: CASRIVGTGVFEAFF. The rearrangement uses TRBV19 and TRBJ1-1; 10 bases are a match to TRBD1. The CDR3 consists of 15 residues. The trim removed 6 bases at V and 7 bases at J, leaving 11 bases unmatched. CDR1 and CDR2 (germline): LNHDA, SQIVND (reference sequence). Supplemented by reference TRBV19 and TRBJ1-1, the full variable domain reads DGGITQSPKYLFRKEGQNVTLSCEQNLNHDAMYWYRQDPGQGLRLIYYSQIVNDFQKGDIAEGYSVSREKKESFPLTVTSAQKNPTAFYLCASRIVGTGVFEAFFGQGTRLTVV.

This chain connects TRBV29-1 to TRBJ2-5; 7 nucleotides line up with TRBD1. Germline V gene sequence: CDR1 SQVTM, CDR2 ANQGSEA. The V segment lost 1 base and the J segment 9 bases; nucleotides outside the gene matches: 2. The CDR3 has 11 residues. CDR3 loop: CSVEGGGPQYF. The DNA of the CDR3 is TGCAGCGTTGAAGGAGGGGGCCCCCAGTACTTC.

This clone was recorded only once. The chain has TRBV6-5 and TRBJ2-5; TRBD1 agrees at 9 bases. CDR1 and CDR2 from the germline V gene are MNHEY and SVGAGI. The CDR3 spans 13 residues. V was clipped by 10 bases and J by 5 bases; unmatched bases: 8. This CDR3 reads CATTGQGYETQYF. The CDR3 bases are TGTGCCACGACGGGACAGGGTTACGAGACCCAGTACTTC.

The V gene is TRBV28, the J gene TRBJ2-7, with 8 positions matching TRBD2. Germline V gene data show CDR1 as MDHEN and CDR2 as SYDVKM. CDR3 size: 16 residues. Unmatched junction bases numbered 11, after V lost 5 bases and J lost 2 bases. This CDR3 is CASSPIAGPLPYEQYF. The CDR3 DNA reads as TGTGCCAGCAGTCCAATAGCGGGACCACTCCCCTACGAGCAGTACTTC. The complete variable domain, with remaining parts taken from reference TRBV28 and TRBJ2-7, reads DVKVTQSSRYLVKRTGEKVFLECVQDMDHENMFWYRQDPGLGLRLIYFSYDVKMKEKGDIPEGYSVSREKKERFSLILESASTNQTSMYLCASSPIAGPLPYEQYFGPGTRLTVT.

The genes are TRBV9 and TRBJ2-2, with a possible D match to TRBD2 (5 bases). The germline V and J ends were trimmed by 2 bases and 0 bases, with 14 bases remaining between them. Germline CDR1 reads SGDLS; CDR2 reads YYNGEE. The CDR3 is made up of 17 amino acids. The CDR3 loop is CASSVPVGEPNTGELFF. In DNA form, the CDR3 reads TGTGCCAGCAGCGTCCCTGTCGGGGAACCGAACACCGGGGAGCTGTTTTTT.